This T cell receptor (beta chain) stems from a study of T cell changes during pregnancy in multiple sclerosis. Profiling relied on immunoSEQ multiplex PCR, and the TCRdb table lists in-frame clones only, not all of them. The sample lists tens of thousands of clones, 90% occurring once. V trimming: 5 bases; J trimming: 10 bases; junction bases outside the gene matches: 5. In germline, CDR1 is LNHDA, CDR2 SQIVND (reference sequence). CDR3 length equals 12 residues. Specimen: CD8+ T cells from peripheral blood mononuclear cells, collected before pregnancy. The chain is built from TRBV19 and TRBJ2-1, with 7 nucleotides matching TRBD1. This TCR was recovered from a female donor with multiple sclerosis, enrolled in a pregnancy study. In nucleotides, the CDR3 is TGTGCCAGTAGTCGAACAGGGGTAGAGCAGTTCTTC. Amino acids: CASSRTGVEQFF.